The subject of this entry is one TCR beta chain. Trimming cost V 5 bases and J 7 bases; bases outside gene matches: 8. The CDR3 spans 16 residues. The germline CDR1 and CDR2 sequences are MDHEN and SYDVKM. Only in-frame clones appear in the TCRdb table, and some are missing; sequencing was by immunoSEQ multiplex PCR. The sample has around 5,000 clones; 75% to 85% are singletons. This sample stems from a study of somatic mutations in cytotoxic T cells in rheumatoid arthritis. The receptor comes from a man aged 40-49 years with rheumatoid arthritis. This material consisted of CD8+ T cells sorted from blood, taken at a follow-up visit. This chain uses TRBV28 with TRBJ2-1; 13 bases line up with TRBD2. CDR3 sequence (DNA): TGTGCCAGCAGTCCGGCGACTAGCGGGAGGCAAAATGAGCAGTTCTTC. Translating it yields CASSPATSGRQNEQFF.